This T cell receptor beta chain was identified in a study of blood T cell repertoires in COVID-19. Overall study context: Among Cohort 3 donors, those recovered had two negative PCRs, clearance, or symptom resolution. Acute and convalescent COVID-19 specimens originated in the United States, Italy and Spain.

Generated by immunoSEQ multiplex PCR, the TCRdb table keeps only in-frame clones and is missing some. The sample holds 350,000 to 450,000 clones, around 87% seen once. The V end was cut by 0 bases, the J end by 4 bases, with 12 bases between. Germline assignment: CDR1 MNHEY and CDR2 SVGAGI. The CDR3 covers 15 residues. Cohort assignment relied on participant-reported clinical history. The sequenced material came from PBMCs or T cells enriched from blood (not recorded which). This chain joins TRBV6-5 and TRBJ2-5; D might be TRBD2 (6 bases). The receptor's source is a man aged 40-49 years in a cohort exposed to, infected with or recovered from COVID-19 (not recorded which). The CDR3 loop is CASSYSGGGIETQYF. The CDR3, as DNA: TGTGCCAGCAGTTACTCTGGAGGAGGGATAGAGACCCAGTACTTC.